The rows below give T cell receptor beta chains drawn from one sample of a study of cytomegalovirus exposure and HLA in healthy donors. Assay: immunoSEQ multiplex PCR; the TCRdb copy retains only in-frame clones and omits some. The sample lists 90,000 to 150,000 clones, about three fifths seen once, with approximately 11% in the top ten. The sample taken for sequencing was PBMCs. The receptors here all came from a man in his forties or fifties in good health and CMV-seropositive. Both conserved end residues are part of each CDR3.

J | V | CDR3
TRBJ2-5 | TRBV28 | CASSGREGRETQYF
TRBJ2-1 | TRBV5-4 | CASSLETETYNEQFF
TRBJ2-4 | TRBV2 | CASSDVSGAKNIQYF
TRBJ1-2 | TRBV9 | CASSVRDRAANYGYTF
TRBJ2-2 | TRBV7-2 | CASSPIGRDSNTGELFF
TRBJ2-2 | TRBV11-2 | CASSLGGLAGHGELFF
TRBJ1-2 | TRBV6-1 | CASSAQNYGYTF
TRBJ2-3 | TRBV10-3 | CAISAGDSADTQYF
TRBJ2-1 | TRBV20-1 | CSAVENEQFF
TRBJ1-6 | TRBV27 | CASSPSVANSPLHF
TRBJ2-3 | TRBV5-1 | CASSLDRGDTDTQYF
TRBJ1-1 | TRBV15 | CATSRDLDTEAFF
TRBJ2-7 | TRBV4-3 | CASSRGTGPYEQYF
TRBJ2-1 | TRBV4-1 | CASSWRLAAGNEQFF
TRBJ2-2 | TRBV7-3 | CASSSQGVTGELFF